This TCR beta chain was captured by sequencing in a study of beta chain features in type 1 diabetes. Study results and caveats: The study found that naive, central memory and Treg TCRB repertoires appeared more similar in patients than in healthy donors. Lower insertion and higher deletion counts appeared at VDJ junctions in type 1 diabetes patients.

Every bit of the isolated RNA underwent reverse transcription, so sequencing read expressed TCRB transcripts. An average roughly 3.6 million reads came from naive, central memory and regulatory T cell samples. Using immunoSEQ multiplex PCR, the repertoire was profiled, and TCRdb retains in-frame clones only, with some absent. This sample has 200,000 to 300,000 clones, with about 30% found just once. Germline V gene data show CDR1 as LGHNA and CDR2 as YNFKEQ. With V trimmed by 2 bases and J by 2 bases, 6 bases remained unmatched. This CDR3 is built from 17 residues. This clone has a handful of counts. Antigen: not known.

Sequencing input: central memory CD4+ T cells from blood. This TCR came from a man younger than 45 in good health. This chain connects TRBV4-2 to TRBJ2-2; 9 bases match TRBD1. CDR3 DNA sequence: TGTGCCAGCAGCCAAAAGCGGACAGGGGACAACACCGGGGAGCTGTTTTTT. It codes for CASSQKRTGDNTGELFF.